These 7 T cell receptor beta chains came from one sample sequenced in a study of T cells in pancreatic ductal adenocarcinoma. No neoadjuvant therapy was given to the selected pancreatic ductal adenocarcinoma patients before their surgery. Libraries were prepared by immunoSEQ multiplex PCR; TCRdb keeps only in-frame clonotypes and omits some of them. The data show more than 85,000 clones, more than 90% seen once. Sequenced: PBMCs. These receptors all come from a human donor with pancreatic ductal adenocarcinoma.

This clone was observed a single time. The V gene is TRBV5-5, the J gene TRBJ2-7; perhaps TRBD2 as D (5 bases). The CDR3 consists of 16 residues. V lost 4 bases and J lost 0, with 17 bases in between. Germline CDR1 reads SGHKS; CDR2 reads YYEKEE (reference sequence). Written as DNA, the CDR3 is TGTGCCAGCAGCCGTGGACGAGGACTGAGCTCCTACGAGCAGTACTTC. Amino acids: CASSRGRGLSSYEQYF.

The J gene is TRBJ2-7, the V gene TRBV6-1, with 7 bases lining up with TRBD2. Germline CDR1 MNHNS, CDR2 SASEGT. This CDR3 contains 13 residues. After removal of 4 bases from V and 2 bases from J, the junction contained 2 bases not matched to a gene. In DNA, the CDR3 is TGTGCCAGCAGTGTACTAGCGACCTACGAGCAGTACTTC. Translation: CASSVLATYEQYF.

This clone appeared a single time. This sequence joins TRBV6-6 and TRBJ2-3; possible D gene TRBD1, 5 bases. The CDR3 extends over 14 amino acids. Trimming shortened V by 5 bases and J by 5 bases, and 14 bases separated the two germline ends. CDR1 is MNHNY and CDR2 is SVGAGI in the germline V gene (reference sequence). CDR3: CASSNRPFGDTQYF. CDR3 nucleotide sequence: TGTGCCAGCAGTAACAGGCCCTTTGGAGATACGCAGTATTTT.

The rearrangement links TRBV5-1 to TRBJ2-5; 11 positions agree with TRBD1. Germline CDR1 and CDR2: SGHRS and YFSETQ. The J segment lost 3 bases and the V segment lost 2 bases, leaving 3 bases of the junction unmatched. This CDR3 is 15 amino acids long. The CDR3 sequence: CASSFRTGGKETQYF. CDR3 nucleotide sequence: TGCGCCAGCAGCTTCCGGACAGGGGGCAAAGAGACCCAGTACTTC.

This clone has just one count. The rearrangement joins TRBV6-5 to TRBJ2-1; 9 positions agree with TRBD2. J was trimmed by 9 bases and V by 4 bases; bases with no gene match: 7. The germline V gene has CDR1 MNHEY and CDR2 SVGAGI. The CDR3 totals 14 residues. For the CDR3, the DNA is TGTGCCAGCAGTTCTAGCGGGAACGGCGCTGAGCAGTTCTTC. This codes for CASSSSGNGAEQFF.

The V call is TRBV5-8, the J call TRBJ2-7; D remains unclear. Trimming pared 3 bases from V and 1 base from J, leaving 11 bases between. The CDR3 has 14 amino acids. Looked up from germline, CDR1 is SGHTS and CDR2 is YDEGEE. The CDR3 region has the DNA TGTGCCAGCAGCTCACCGAGGCCTTCCTACGAGCAGTACTTC. This encodes CASSSPRPSYEQYF.

CDR3 sequence reads: CAWSHTGTEAFF. The CDR3 bases are TGTGCCTGGAGTCATACGGGCACTGAAGCTTTCTTT. This chain uses TRBV30 with TRBJ1-1; D is unresolved. Germline V gives CDR1 GTSNPN, CDR2 SVGIG (reference sequence). Trimming shortened V by 2 bases and J by 4 bases, and 8 bases separated the two germline ends. The CDR3 extends over 12 amino acids.